One sample yielded the 18 T cell receptor beta chains listed below, sequenced in a study of blood T cell repertoires in COVID-19. The table came from immunoSEQ multiplex PCR; TCRdb's copy has only in-frame clones and leaves some out. This table holds some 200,000 clones, around four fifths found once. The sequencing sample was made of peripheral blood. These receptors originate from a woman aged 80 or over with COVID-19, enrolled during active disease.

This clone was found once. The chain couples TRBV18 to TRBJ2-1; D perhaps matches TRBD1 (6 bases). CDR3 size: 18 residues. The germline gives CDR1 KGHSH, CDR2 LQKENI. V was shortened by 6 bases and J by 4 bases, with 25 bases between the two germline ends. CDR3 DNA: TGTGCCAGCTCGCCGAGGGGGTTCGATCAAGGGATTTACAATGAGCAGTTCTTC. This gives the protein CASSPRGFDQGIYNEQFF. Combining the CDR3 with reference TRBV18 and TRBJ2-1 gives the whole variable domain NAGVMQNPRHLVRRRGQEARLRCSPMKGHSHVYWYRQLPEEGLKFMVYLQKENIIDESGMPKERFSAEFPKEGPSILRIQQVVRGDSAAYFCASSPRGFDQGIYNEQFFGPGTRLTVL.

The genes are TRBV28 and TRBJ1-4; D is undetermined. V lost 2 bases and J lost 0, with 7 bases in between. The CDR3 totals 15 residues. Germline CDR1 MDHEN, CDR2 SYDVKM. The CDR3 region is CASSLAGSTNEKLFF. DNA for the CDR3: TGTGCCAGCAGTTTAGCCGGGTCAACTAATGAAAAACTGTTTTTT. Full variable domain (missing parts from reference TRBV28 and TRBJ1-4): DVKVTQSSRYLVKRTGEKVFLECVQDMDHENMFWYRQDPGLGLRLIYFSYDVKMKEKGDIPEGYSVSREKKERFSLILESASTNQTSMYLCASSLAGSTNEKLFFGSGTQLSVL.

This clone was recorded only once. The chain combines TRBV7-8 with TRBJ1-1, with 11 bases identical to TRBD1. Germline V lookup: CDR1 SGHVS, CDR2 FQNEAQ. J lost 1 base, V lost 5 bases, and 3 bases had no gene match. The length of the CDR3 is 15 residues. CDR3 DNA: TGTGCCAGCAGCCAGGACAGGGGGCGGAACACTGAAGCTTTCTTT. Amino acids: CASSQDRGRNTEAFF.

The rearrangement uses TRBV28 and TRBJ2-6, with TRBD1 matching 9 bases. CDR3 length equals 20 residues. The germline V gene encodes CDR1 MDHEN and CDR2 SYDVKM. V lost 6 bases, J lost 0 bases, and 15 bases stayed unmatched. The CDR3 coding sequence is TGTGCCAGCAGATCTACCCCGGGACAGGGCTTTACCTCTGGGGCCAACGTCCTGACTTTC. Protein product: CASRSTPGQGFTSGANVLTF.

The chain carries TRBV28 and TRBJ1-1; tentatively, D is TRBD1 (5 bases). CDR3 size: 12 residues. V lost 7 bases and J lost 4, with 10 bases in between. Looked up from germline, CDR1 is MDHEN and CDR2 is SYDVKM. The CDR3 region is CASTQGFTEAFF. Written as DNA, the CDR3 is TGTGCCAGCACTCAGGGTTTCACTGAAGCTTTCTTT. The full variable domain, in which reference TRBV28 and TRBJ1-1 provide the parts outside the CDR3, is DVKVTQSSRYLVKRTGEKVFLECVQDMDHENMFWYRQDPGLGLRLIYFSYDVKMKEKGDIPEGYSVSREKKERFSLILESASTNQTSMYLCASTQGFTEAFFGQGTRLTVV.

The gene calls are TRBV7-9 and TRBJ1-2; D gene ambiguous. Germline values: CDR1 SEHNR, CDR2 FQNEAQ (reference sequence). The CDR3 contains 14 residues. Trimming removed 7 bases at V and 2 bases at J, with 14 bases between. The CDR3 region has the DNA TGTGCCAGCACCACCAGCGGAGGCAACTATGGCTACACCTTC. This codes for CASTTSGGNYGYTF.

The chain uses TRBV18 and TRBJ1-1; a possible D gene is TRBD1 (5 bases). Deletions cut 2 bases from V and 0 bases from J, with 16 bases between. The CDR3 is made up of 17 amino acids. CDR1 and CDR2 from the germline V gene are KGHSH and LQKENI. The CDR3 is CASSPGAVRSLNTEAFF. In DNA form, the CDR3 reads TGTGCCAGCTCACCAGGGGCAGTCCGCTCACTGAACACTGAAGCTTTCTTT.

There are a few counts of this clone. This sequence joins TRBV19 and TRBJ2-2; 9 nucleotides match TRBD1. CDR3 length equals 14 residues. Unmatched junction bases numbered 5, after V lost 10 bases and J lost 2 bases. The germline gives CDR1 LNHDA, CDR2 SQIVND (reference sequence). The CDR3 DNA follows: TGTGCCACCAAGGACAGGGGAAACACCGGGGAGCTGTTTTTT. It codes for CATKDRGNTGELFF.

The chain couples TRBV7-2 to TRBJ2-1; TRBD2 might be the D (5 bases). Trimming took 4 bases from V and 5 from J, leaving 9 bases between them. Germline assignment: CDR1 SGHTA and CDR2 FQGNSA. The CDR3 has 13 amino acids. CDR3 sequence reads: CASSSGLHNEQFF. CDR3 coding DNA: TGTGCCAGCAGCTCCGGACTGCACAATGAGCAGTTCTTC.

The V gene is TRBV7-2, the J gene TRBJ1-2; 7 nucleotides line up with TRBD1. The CDR3 totals 14 residues. Germline CDR1 reads SGHTA; CDR2 reads FQGNSA. Germline trimming cut 0 bases from V and 8 bases from J; bases unmatched to any gene: 6. The CDR3 DNA is TGTGCCAGCAGCTTAGCGGGACAGAGGAGGGGCTACACCTTC. Translating it yields CASSLAGQRRGYTF.

V gene TRBV6-6 combines with J gene TRBJ1-2; 8 bases are shared with TRBD1. This CDR3 is built from 13 residues. V lost 5 bases and J lost 5; bases outside the gene matches: 4. The germline V gene encodes CDR1 MNHNY and CDR2 SVGAGI (reference sequence). The DNA of the CDR3 is TGTGCCAGCAGTCCCACAGGGGGTTATGGCTACACCTTC. Residues: CASSPTGGYGYTF.

This chain connects TRBV19 to TRBJ2-7, with D maybe TRBD2 (5 bases). Trimming cost V 3 bases and J 2 bases, with 17 bases left between them. The germline CDR1 and CDR2 sequences are LNHDA and SQIVND (reference sequence). The CDR3 consists of 16 residues. The CDR3 loop is CASSIRSGSLTYEQYF. The CDR3 region has the DNA TGTGCCAGTAGTATTAGGAGCGGCAGCCTAACCTACGAGCAGTACTTC.

V usage is TRBV7-8 and J usage is TRBJ1-1, with D possibly being TRBD1 (5 bases). Germline values: CDR1 SGHVS, CDR2 FQNEAQ. CDR3 size: 15 residues. Deletions cut 0 bases from V and 5 bases from J, with 13 bases between. The CDR3 sequence is CASSLAPGGGTEAFF. DNA for the CDR3: TGTGCCAGCAGCTTAGCCCCGGGGGGAGGGACTGAAGCTTTCTTT.

V and J are TRBV6-4 and TRBJ2-3; a possible D gene is TRBD2 (5 bases). Germline CDR1 and CDR2: MRHNA and SNTAGT. V was cut by 4 bases and J by 5 bases, with 13 bases left in between. This CDR3 is 14 amino acids long. The CDR3 sequence: CASSVGEGGDTQYF. As DNA, the CDR3 is TGTGCCAGCAGTGTGGGCGAAGGAGGAGATACGCAGTATTTT.

The J gene is TRBJ2-7, the V gene TRBV30; D is unclear. This CDR3 is built from 12 residues. Trimming cost V 0 bases and J 6 bases, with 9 bases left between them. CDR1 is GTSNPN and CDR2 is SVGIG in the germline V gene (reference sequence). As DNA, the CDR3 is TGTGCCTGGAGTGTATCGGGTCTCGAGCAGTACTTC. Protein product: CAWSVSGLEQYF.

The CDR3, as DNA: TGTGCCACCCATGGCCAGGACAGGGGTGGGAATGAGCAGTTCTTC. It yields the protein CATHGQDRGGNEQFF. V and J are TRBV28 and TRBJ2-1; 9 bases align to TRBD1. The CDR3 has 15 amino acids. V lost 10 bases, J lost 7 bases, and 14 bases stayed unmatched. Germline-derived CDR1 and CDR2 are MDHEN and SYDVKM. Using reference TRBV28 and TRBJ2-1 for the parts outside the CDR3, the full variable domain is DVKVTQSSRYLVKRTGEKVFLECVQDMDHENMFWYRQDPGLGLRLIYFSYDVKMKEKGDIPEGYSVSREKKERFSLILESASTNQTSMYLCATHGQDRGGNEQFFGPGTRLTVL.

This clone was counted between two and nine times. This chain uses TRBV19 with TRBJ2-7; TRBD2 might be the D (5 bases). The V end lost 7 bases, the J end lost 6 bases, and 16 bases lay between the germline ends. Germline V lookup: CDR1 LNHDA, CDR2 SQIVND (reference sequence). The CDR3 spans 13 residues. The CDR3 here is CASKRQSGSEQYV. CDR3 coding DNA: TGTGCCAGTAAGCGGCAATCCGGGTCCGAGCAGTACGTC.

The chain has TRBV10-3 and TRBJ2-5; D is possibly TRBD2 (5 bases). Germline V gene lookup returns CDR1 ENHRY and CDR2 SYGVKD. The germline V and J ends were trimmed by 3 bases and 2 bases, with 10 bases remaining between them. This CDR3 contains 14 residues. CDR3: CAISDASGQETQYF. CDR3 in DNA: TGTGCCATCAGTGACGCTTCGGGACAAGAGACCCAGTACTTC.